This T cell receptor beta chain was retrieved from a study of lymphopenia after photon versus proton radiotherapy (dated by TCRdb to about 2019). For the wider study: The study compared the immunological effects of photon versus proton radiation therapy in patients with gastrointestinal tumors who developed high-grade lymphopenia. The cohort included some 20 patients with gastrointestinal tumors who developed lymphopenia after receiving either photon or proton therapy. The goal of the study was to characterize the differences between the two radiation modalities in how they affect the immune system. The investigation overall reported the following: The survival association was assessed only in patients who died, and better survival with proton therapy was presented by the authors as a possibility rather than a demonstrated result. Relative stability during treatment was observed in proton-treated patients, whereas loss of naive T cells and TCR diversity and gain of effector/memory populations were observed in photon-treated patients. After the lymphocyte count nadir, photon-treated repertoires showed oligoclonal expansion, especially of CD8+ Temra cells, which drove the drop in diversity. Across the cohort, among patients who died, a greater drop in TCR diversity after the nadir was inversely correlated with overall survival time.

Points on this clone: Its target antigen remains unknown. The sample holds no much larger clone one base away, and base qualities are not on file.

The method behind the library was the immunoSEQ multiplex PCR assay. T cell repertoires were profiled with deep sequencing of rearranged TCR beta loci together with multiparametric flow cytometry. Sourced from immuneACCESS, this table was stored by TCRdb with only in-frame sequences that have V and J called. A share of the clones is absent; for the studies checked, an unresolved V gene accounts for under half, and the remainder has no known explanation. The sample has about 60,000 clones on record, roughly 80% of them singletons. The ten largest make up approximately 2% of the sample. Spanning cysteine to phenylalanine, the CDR3 consists of 14 amino acids. The kept DNA is CDR3 alone, 42 bases in frame from the first base. As encoded in the germline V gene (reference sequence), CDR1 is GTSNPN while CDR2 is SVGIG. V lost 2 bases and J lost 5 bases; the stretch between them is 12 bases long.

The TCR sequence derives from a man between 60 and 75 years old with pancreatic cancer. The material sequenced was peripheral blood, taken from a patient treated with proton-based radiotherapy. The receptor chain draws on TRBV30 and TRBJ1-4; TRBD1 could be the D gene, as 6 bases match. The nucleotide sequence is given as TGTGCCTGGAGTAGGGGGTTGGGGAATGAAAAACTGTTTTTT. The translation is CAWSRGLGNEKLFF.